The clone carrying this T cell receptor beta chain was observed a single time. Its matching antigen is unknown. The method was immunoSEQ multiplex PCR; TCRdb's version includes in-frame clones alone and lacks a portion of them. The data hold tens of thousands of clones, with 75% to 90% observed a single time. This sample stems from a study of graft-versus-host responses after intestinal transplantation. Study-wide points: Individuals carrying graft-donor T cell macrochimerism showed high graft-versus-host to host-versus-graft clonal ratios in allografts. Present in recipient marrow, GvH clones included some that appeared first in ileum or blood.

Per the germline V gene, CDR1 is SGDLS and CDR2 is YYNGEE. The CDR3 is 15 amino acids. V lost 0 bases, J lost 3 bases, and 10 bases lay in between. The chain recombines TRBV9 with TRBJ2-1, with D maybe TRBD2 (6 bases). The TCR sequence derives from a human donor who received an intestinal transplant. The specimen was unstimulated CD8+ T cells sorted from spleen or lymph node cells, collected before intestinal transplant. CDR3 residues: CASSVERGSYNEQFF. The CDR3 nucleotides are TGTGCCAGCAGCGTAGAACGGGGGAGCTACAATGAGCAGTTCTTC.